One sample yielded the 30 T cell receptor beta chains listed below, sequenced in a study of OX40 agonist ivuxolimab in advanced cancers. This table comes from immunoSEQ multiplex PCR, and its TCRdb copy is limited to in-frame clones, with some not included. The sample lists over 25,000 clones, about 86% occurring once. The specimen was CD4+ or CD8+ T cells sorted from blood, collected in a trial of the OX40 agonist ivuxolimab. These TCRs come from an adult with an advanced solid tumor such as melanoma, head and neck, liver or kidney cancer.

The DNA of the CDR3 is TGTGCCAGCAGACTCGGGGGGCAAGAGACCCAGTACTTC. Its protein is CASRLGGQETQYF. The chain joins TRBV28 to TRBJ2-5; 7 positions match TRBD2. The germline gives CDR1 MDHEN, CDR2 SYDVKM. This CDR3 spans 13 amino acids. Trimming at V came to 6 bases and at J to 2 bases, leaving 3 bases not matched to a gene.

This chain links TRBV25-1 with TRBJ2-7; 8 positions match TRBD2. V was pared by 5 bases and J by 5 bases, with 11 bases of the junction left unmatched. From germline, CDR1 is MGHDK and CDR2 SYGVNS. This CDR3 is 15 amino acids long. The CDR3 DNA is TGTGCCAGCAGTCTCGGGCGGGGGGCCTCTGACGAGCAGTACTTC. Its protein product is CASSLGRGASDEQYF.

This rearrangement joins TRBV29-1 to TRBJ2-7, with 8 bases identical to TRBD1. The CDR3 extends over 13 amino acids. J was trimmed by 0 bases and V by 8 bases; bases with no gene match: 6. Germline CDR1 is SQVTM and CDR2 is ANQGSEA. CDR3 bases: TGCAGCACCCGGACAGGGTACTCCTACGAGCAGTACTTC. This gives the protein CSTRTGYSYEQYF.

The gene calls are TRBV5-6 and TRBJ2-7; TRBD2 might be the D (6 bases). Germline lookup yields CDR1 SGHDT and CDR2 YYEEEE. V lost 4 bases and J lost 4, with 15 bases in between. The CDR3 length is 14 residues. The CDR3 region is CASSHGTGFYEQYF. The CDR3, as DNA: TGTGCCAGCAGCCATGGGACTGGTTTTTACGAGCAGTACTTC.

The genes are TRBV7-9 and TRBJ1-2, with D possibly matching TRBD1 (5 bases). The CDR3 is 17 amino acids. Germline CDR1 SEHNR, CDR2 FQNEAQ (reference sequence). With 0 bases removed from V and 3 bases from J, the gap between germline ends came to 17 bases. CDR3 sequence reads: CASSLAGSGGFDYGYTF. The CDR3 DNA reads TGTGCCAGCAGCTTAGCGGGTTCGGGGGGATTCGACTATGGCTACACCTTC.

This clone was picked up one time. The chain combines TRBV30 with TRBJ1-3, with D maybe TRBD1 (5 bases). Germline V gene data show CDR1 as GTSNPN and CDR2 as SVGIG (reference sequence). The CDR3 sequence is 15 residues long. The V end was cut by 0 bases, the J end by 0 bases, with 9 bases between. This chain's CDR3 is CAWSVGEISGNTIYF. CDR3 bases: TGTGCCTGGAGTGTAGGGGAAATCTCTGGAAACACCATATATTTT.

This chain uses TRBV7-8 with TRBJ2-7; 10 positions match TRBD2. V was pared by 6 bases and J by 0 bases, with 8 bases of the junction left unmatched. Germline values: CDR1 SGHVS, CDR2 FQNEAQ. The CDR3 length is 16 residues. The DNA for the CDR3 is TGTGCCAGCAGTTCACGGATAGCGGGGGGCTCCTACGAGCAGTACTTC. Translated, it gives CASSSRIAGGSYEQYF. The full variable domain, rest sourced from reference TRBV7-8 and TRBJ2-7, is GAGVSQSPRYKVAKRGQDVALRCDPISGHVSLFWYQQALGQGPEFLTYFQNEAQLDKSGLPSDRFFAERPEGSVSTLKIQRTQQEDSAVYLCASSSRIAGGSYEQYFGPGTRLTVT.

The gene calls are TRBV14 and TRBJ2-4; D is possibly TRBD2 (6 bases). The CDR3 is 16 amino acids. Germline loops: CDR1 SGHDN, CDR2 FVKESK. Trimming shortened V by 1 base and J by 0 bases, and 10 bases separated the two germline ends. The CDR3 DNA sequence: TGTGCCAGCAGCCAAGCGGCGGGGCGAGCCAAAAACATTCAGTACTTC. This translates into CASSQAAGRAKNIQYF.

The CDR3 nucleotides read TGTGCCTGGCTAGGTCCGCCCGGGGAGCTGTTTTTT. The encoded protein is CAWLGPPGELFF. The gene calls are TRBV30 and TRBJ2-2; unclear D gene. Germline loops: CDR1 GTSNPN, CDR2 SVGIG (reference sequence). V gave up 5 bases and J gave up 6 bases, with 10 bases separating them. The CDR3 is made up of 12 amino acids.

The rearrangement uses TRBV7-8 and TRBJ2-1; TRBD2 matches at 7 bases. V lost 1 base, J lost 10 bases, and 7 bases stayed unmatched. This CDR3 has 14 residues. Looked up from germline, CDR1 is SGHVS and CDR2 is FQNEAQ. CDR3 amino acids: CASSLGSILAEQFF. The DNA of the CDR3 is TGTGCCAGCAGCTTAGGATCAATACTAGCGGAGCAGTTCTTC.

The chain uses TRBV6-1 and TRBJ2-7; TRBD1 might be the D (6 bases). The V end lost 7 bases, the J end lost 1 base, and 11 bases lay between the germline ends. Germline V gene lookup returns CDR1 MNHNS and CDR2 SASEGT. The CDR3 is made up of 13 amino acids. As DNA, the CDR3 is TGTGCCAGCATCCAGGGGTCTTCCTACGAGCAGTACTTC. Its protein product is CASIQGSSYEQYF.

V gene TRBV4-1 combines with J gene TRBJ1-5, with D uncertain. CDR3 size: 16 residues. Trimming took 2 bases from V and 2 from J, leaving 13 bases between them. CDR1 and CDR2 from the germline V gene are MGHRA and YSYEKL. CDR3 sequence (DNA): TGCGCCAGCAGCCAATTCTGGCAGACCGGCAATCAGCCCCAGCATTTT. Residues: CASSQFWQTGNQPQHF.

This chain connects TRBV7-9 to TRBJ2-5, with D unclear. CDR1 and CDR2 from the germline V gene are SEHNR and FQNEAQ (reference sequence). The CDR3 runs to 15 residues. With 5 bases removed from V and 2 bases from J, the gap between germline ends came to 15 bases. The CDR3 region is CASSPPSIIQETQYF. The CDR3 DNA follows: TGTGCCAGCAGCCCCCCGTCGATCATACAAGAGACCCAGTACTTC.

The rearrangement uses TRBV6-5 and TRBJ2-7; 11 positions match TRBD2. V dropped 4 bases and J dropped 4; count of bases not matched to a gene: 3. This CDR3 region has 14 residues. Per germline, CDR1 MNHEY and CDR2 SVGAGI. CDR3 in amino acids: CASSSGTSGYEQYF. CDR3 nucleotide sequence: TGTGCCAGCAGTTCCGGGACTAGCGGTTACGAGCAGTACTTC.

CDR3 coding DNA: TGTGCCAGCAGCTCAGGGACTAGCGGGGAGCAAGAGACCCAGTACTTC. Translation gives CASSSGTSGEQETQYF. The chain has TRBV5-8 and TRBJ2-5, with 13 bases that match TRBD2. Germline loops: CDR1 SGHTS, CDR2 YDEGEE. This CDR3 region has 16 residues. After removal of 3 bases from V and 2 bases from J, the junction contained 4 bases not matched to a gene.

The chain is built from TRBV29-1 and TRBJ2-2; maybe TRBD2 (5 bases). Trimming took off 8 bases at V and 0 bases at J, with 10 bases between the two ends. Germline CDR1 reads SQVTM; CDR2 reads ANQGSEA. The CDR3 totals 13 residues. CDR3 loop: CSSREPNTGELFF. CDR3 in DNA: TGCAGCTCGAGGGAACCGAACACCGGGGAGCTGTTTTTT.

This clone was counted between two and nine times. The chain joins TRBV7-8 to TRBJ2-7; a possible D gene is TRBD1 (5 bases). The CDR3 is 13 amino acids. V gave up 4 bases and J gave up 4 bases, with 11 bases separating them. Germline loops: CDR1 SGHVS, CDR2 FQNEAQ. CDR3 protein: CASSSGQVYEQYF. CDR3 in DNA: TGTGCCAGCAGCTCTGGACAAGTGTACGAGCAGTACTTC.

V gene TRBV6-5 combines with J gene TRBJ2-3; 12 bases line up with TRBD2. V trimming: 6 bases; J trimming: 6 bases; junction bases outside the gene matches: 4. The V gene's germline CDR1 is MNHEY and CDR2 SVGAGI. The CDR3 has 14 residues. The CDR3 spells CASRRLAGADTQYF. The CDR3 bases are TGTGCCAGCAGACGACTAGCGGGAGCCGATACGCAGTATTTT.

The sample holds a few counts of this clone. This chain's CDR3 is CSGGQGDGNTIYF. CDR3 bases: TGCAGCGGGGGACAGGGTGATGGAAACACCATATATTTT. J is TRBJ1-3 and V is TRBV29-1, with 9 nucleotides matching TRBD1. Losses at the gene ends were 7 bases for V and 3 bases for J; bases not matched to a gene: 4. Germline V gene sequence: CDR1 SQVTM, CDR2 ANQGSEA. This CDR3 spans 13 amino acids.

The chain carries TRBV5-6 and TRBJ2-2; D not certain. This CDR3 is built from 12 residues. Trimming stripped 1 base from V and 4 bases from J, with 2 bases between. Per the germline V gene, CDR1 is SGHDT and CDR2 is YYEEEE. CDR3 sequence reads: CASSLSTGELFF. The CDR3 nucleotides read TGTGCCAGCAGCTTGAGCACCGGGGAGCTGTTTTTT.

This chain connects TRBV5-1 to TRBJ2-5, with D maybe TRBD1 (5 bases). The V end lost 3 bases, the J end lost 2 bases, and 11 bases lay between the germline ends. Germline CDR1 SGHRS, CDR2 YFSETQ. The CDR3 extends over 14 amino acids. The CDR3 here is CASSSQATQETQYF. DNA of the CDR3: TGCGCCAGCAGCTCACAGGCCACTCAAGAGACCCAGTACTTC.

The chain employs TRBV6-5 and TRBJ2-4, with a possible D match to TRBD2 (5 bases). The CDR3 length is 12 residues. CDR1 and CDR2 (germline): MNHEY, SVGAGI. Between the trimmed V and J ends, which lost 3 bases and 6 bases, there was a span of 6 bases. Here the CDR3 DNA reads TGTGCCAGCAGTTATGAGGGAAACATTCAGTACTTC. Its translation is CASSYEGNIQYF.

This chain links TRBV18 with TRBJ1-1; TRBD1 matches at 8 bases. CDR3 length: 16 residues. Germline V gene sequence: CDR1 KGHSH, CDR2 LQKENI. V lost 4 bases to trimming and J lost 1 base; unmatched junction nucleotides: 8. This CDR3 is CASSRPPDRANTEAFF. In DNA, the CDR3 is TGTGCCAGCTCACGACCACCGGACAGGGCGAACACTGAAGCTTTCTTT.

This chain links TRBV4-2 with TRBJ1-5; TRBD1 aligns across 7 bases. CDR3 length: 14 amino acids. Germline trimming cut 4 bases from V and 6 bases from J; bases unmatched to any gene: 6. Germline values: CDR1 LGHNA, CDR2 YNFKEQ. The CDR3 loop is CASSPGEGAQPQHF. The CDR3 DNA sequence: TGTGCCAGCAGCCCCGGTGAGGGGGCTCAGCCCCAGCATTTT.

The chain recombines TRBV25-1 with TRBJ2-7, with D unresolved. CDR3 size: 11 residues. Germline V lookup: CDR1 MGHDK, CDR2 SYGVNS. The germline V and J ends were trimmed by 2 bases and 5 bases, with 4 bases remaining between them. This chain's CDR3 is CASSEVNEQYF. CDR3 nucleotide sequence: TGTGCCAGCAGTGAAGTCAACGAGCAGTACTTC.

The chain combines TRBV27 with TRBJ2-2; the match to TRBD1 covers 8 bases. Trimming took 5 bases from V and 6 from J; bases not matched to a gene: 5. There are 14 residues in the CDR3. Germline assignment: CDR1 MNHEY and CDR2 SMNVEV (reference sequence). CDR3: CASSPTGVPGELFF. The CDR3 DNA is TGTGCCAGCAGTCCGACAGGGGTCCCCGGGGAGCTGTTTTTT.

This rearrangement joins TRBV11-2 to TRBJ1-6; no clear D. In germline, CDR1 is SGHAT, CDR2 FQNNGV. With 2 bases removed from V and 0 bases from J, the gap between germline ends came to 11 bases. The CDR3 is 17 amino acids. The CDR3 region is CASSLWSPSSYNSPLHF. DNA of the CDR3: TGTGCCAGCAGCTTATGGTCTCCGAGCTCCTATAATTCACCCCTCCACTTT.

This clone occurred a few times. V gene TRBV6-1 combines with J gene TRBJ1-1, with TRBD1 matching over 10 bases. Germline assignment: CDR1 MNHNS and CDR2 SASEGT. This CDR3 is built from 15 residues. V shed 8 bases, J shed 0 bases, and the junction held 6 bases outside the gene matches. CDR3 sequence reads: CASRRDRGMNTEAFF. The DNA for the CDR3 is TGTGCCAGCCGCCGGGACAGGGGAATGAACACTGAAGCTTTCTTT.

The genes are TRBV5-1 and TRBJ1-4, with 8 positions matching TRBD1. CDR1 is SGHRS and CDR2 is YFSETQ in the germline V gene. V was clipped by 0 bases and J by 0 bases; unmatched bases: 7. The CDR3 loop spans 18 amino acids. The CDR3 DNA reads TGCGCCAGCAGCTTGGGGACAGGGTCAGAAGCAACTAATGAAAAACTGTTTTTT. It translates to CASSLGTGSEATNEKLFF.

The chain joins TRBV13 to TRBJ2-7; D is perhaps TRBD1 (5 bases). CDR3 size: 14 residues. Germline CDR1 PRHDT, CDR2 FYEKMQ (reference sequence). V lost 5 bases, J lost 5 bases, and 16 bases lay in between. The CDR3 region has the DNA TGTGCCAGCAGCGACAGTCAGGGAATCAACGAGCAGTACTTC. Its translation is CASSDSQGINEQYF.